The 32 T cell receptor beta chains below come from one sample, sequenced in a study of early T cells in non-severe SARS-CoV-2 infection. Each CDR3 protein gets one entry after TCRdb re-called the 5' RACE reads with MiXCR. The table shows more than 65,000 distinct CDR3 sequences, with approximately 15% occurring only once. The sample here was whole blood, taken at baseline. The receptors stem from an adult who was a healthcare worker with PCR-confirmed SARS-CoV-2 infection or an uninfected control (not recorded which).

This clonotype was counted at least ten times. This chain joins TRBV18 and TRBJ2-3; D might be TRBD1 (5 bases). V was shortened by 4 bases and J by 0 bases, with 14 bases between the two germline ends. CDR1 is KGHSH, CDR2 LQKENI, per germline. The CDR3 runs to 16 residues. CDR3 loop: CASSLSRETSTDTQYF. CDR3 sequence (DNA): TGTGCCAGCTCACTTTCCAGGGAAACTAGCACAGATACGCAGTATTTT.

This clonotype appeared many times. V gene TRBV20-1 combines with J gene TRBJ1-1; D gene uncertain. From germline, CDR1 is DFQATT and CDR2 SNEGSKA (reference sequence). V shed 5 bases and J shed 0 bases, with 10 bases lying between them. The CDR3 contains 13 residues. The CDR3 here is CSALGPLNTEAFF. The CDR3 nucleotides read TGCAGTGCTCTCGGGCCTCTGAACACTGAAGCTTTCTTT.

This clonotype was counted many times. V and J are TRBV28 and TRBJ2-3; D might be TRBD2 (6 bases). Germline CDR1 is MDHEN and CDR2 is SYDVKM. This CDR3 is built from 15 residues. The V and J ends lost 3 bases and 6 bases respectively, with 16 bases between them. Here the CDR3 DNA reads TGTGCCAGCAGTTTCGGGGGTACCCCAAGGGATACGCAGTATTTT. This codes for CASSFGGTPRDTQYF.

This clonotype was seen a few times. The chain recombines TRBV2 with TRBJ2-1; 12 bases map to TRBD1. J was trimmed by 7 bases and V by 4 bases; bases with no gene match: 5. Germline V CDR1 and CDR2: SNHLY, FYNNEI. The length of the CDR3 is 15 residues. The CDR3 spells CASSAGQGAMNEQFF. CDR3 DNA: TGTGCCAGCAGTGCGGGACAGGGGGCGATGAATGAGCAGTTCTTC.

This sequence joins TRBV20-1 and TRBJ1-6; D perhaps matches TRBD1 (6 bases). In germline, CDR1 is DFQATT, CDR2 SNEGSKA (reference sequence). The CDR3 extends over 15 amino acids. The V end lost 1 base, the J end lost 1 base, and 8 bases lay between the germline ends. The chain's CDR3 is CSARADSSYNSPLHF. The CDR3 coding sequence is TGCAGTGCTAGAGCGGACAGTTCCTATAATTCACCCCTCCACTTT.

This clonotype was counted a few times. The J gene is TRBJ2-7, the V gene TRBV18; TRBD2 might be the D (6 bases). Trimming pared 6 bases from V and 3 bases from J, leaving 15 bases between. The CDR3 has 14 residues. Germline CDR1 KGHSH, CDR2 LQKENI. CDR3 nucleotides: TGTGCCAGCTCCCATTCCCTGGACTACTACGAGCAGTACTTC. This sequence encodes CASSHSLDYYEQYF. Full variable domain (rest looked up from reference TRBV18 and TRBJ2-7): NAGVMQNPRHLVRRRGQEARLRCSPMKGHSHVYWYRQLPEEGLKFMVYLQKENIIDESGMPKERFSAEFPKEGPSILRIQQVVRGDSAAYFCASSHSLDYYEQYFGPGTRLTVT.

This clonotype was detected ten times or more. In nucleotides, the CDR3 is TGTGCCAGCAGTTTAAGCGGGAGCTCCTACAATGAGCAGTTCTTC. Its translation is CASSLSGSSYNEQFF. This rearrangement joins TRBV27 to TRBJ2-1; 8 positions match TRBD2. CDR3 length equals 15 residues. The J segment lost 0 bases and the V segment lost 2 bases, leaving 0 bases of the junction unmatched. Germline V gene data show CDR1 as MNHEY and CDR2 as SMNVEV (reference sequence).

This clonotype has a handful of counts. The chain combines TRBV29-1 with TRBJ2-5; D remains unclear. Trimming took off 5 bases at V and 2 bases at J, with 9 bases between the two ends. The CDR3 has 12 amino acids. Germline CDR1 and CDR2: SQVTM and ANQGSEA. CDR3 sequence (DNA): TGCAGCGTTCTGCTATCACAAGAGACCCAGTACTTC. It yields the protein CSVLLSQETQYF. The full variable domain, completed using reference TRBV29-1 and TRBJ2-5, is SAVISQKPSRDICQRGTSLTIQCQVDSQVTMMFWYRQQPGQSLTLIATANQGSEATYESGFVIDKFPISRPNLTFSTLTVSNMSPEDSSIYLCSVLLSQETQYFGPGTRLLVL.

This clonotype was found many times. The CDR3 is CSVSLAGPYEQYF. CDR3 nucleotide sequence: TGCAGCGTCTCCCTAGCGGGGCCCTACGAGCAGTACTTC. J is TRBJ2-7 and V is TRBV29-1; 9 nucleotides line up with TRBD2. The V gene end was trimmed by 6 bases and the J gene end by 2 bases; junction bases not matched to a gene: 5. Germline CDR1 and CDR2: SQVTM and ANQGSEA. This CDR3 is 13 amino acids long.

This clonotype occurred once. V and J are TRBV18 and TRBJ2-1; D uncertain. Germline CDR1 and CDR2: KGHSH and LQKENI. The CDR3 extends over 14 amino acids. V was clipped by 3 bases and J by 8 bases, with 14 bases between them. The CDR3 region is CASSPASIRDEQFF. As DNA, the CDR3 is TGTGCCAGCTCACCGGCGTCGATCCGGGATGAGCAGTTCTTC.

The gene calls are TRBV9 and TRBJ2-3, with D possibly TRBD2 on 6 matching bases. The CDR3 consists of 15 residues. The V end lost 1 base, the J end lost 2 bases, and 11 bases lay between the germline ends. CDR1 is SGDLS, CDR2 YYNGEE, per germline. The CDR3: CASSVRDLDTDTQYF. Here the CDR3 DNA reads TGTGCCAGCAGCGTAAGGGACTTGGACACAGATACGCAGTATTTT.

This sequence joins TRBV9 and TRBJ2-1; D call uncertain. The CDR3 runs to 15 residues. Germline V gene sequence: CDR1 SGDLS, CDR2 YYNGEE. Trimming removed 3 bases from V and 1 base from J, with 11 bases in between. DNA of the CDR3: TGTGCCAGCAGCGACTCAATCGGATCCTACAATGAGCAGTTCTTC. It translates to CASSDSIGSYNEQFF.

This clonotype was detected a few times. The V and J genes are TRBV7-3 and TRBJ2-2, with D unclear. CDR1 is SGHTA, CDR2 FQGTGA, per germline. The CDR3 runs to 16 residues. The ends were cut back, 1 base at V and 0 bases at J, with 9 bases in the middle. Written as DNA, the CDR3 is TGTGCCAGCAGCTTAATGCTGGCGACGAACACCGGGGAGCTGTTTTTT. As protein: CASSLMLATNTGELFF.

The chain recombines TRBV24-1 with TRBJ2-1, with 7 bases that match TRBD2. V was clipped by 5 bases and J by 5 bases; unmatched bases: 8. Germline assignment: CDR1 KGHDR and CDR2 SFDVKD. CDR3 length: 15 residues. In DNA form, the CDR3 reads TGTGCCACCAGTGTCGAGCGGGGCCGCAACAATGAGCAGTTCTTC. This translates into CATSVERGRNNEQFF.

This clonotype has just a few counts. The chain employs TRBV7-9 and TRBJ2-7; unclear D gene. Germline V gene data show CDR1 as SEHNR and CDR2 as FQNEAQ (reference sequence). V lost 3 bases and J 4 bases, leaving 7 bases between the germline ends. This CDR3 spans 12 amino acids. In DNA, the CDR3 is TGTGCCAGCAGCTTCTCTCCTTACGAGCAGTACTTC. It specifies CASSFSPYEQYF. The entire variable domain, with the rest obtained from reference TRBV7-9 and TRBJ2-7, is as follows: DTGVSQNPRHKITKRGQNVTFRCDPISEHNRLYWYRQTLGQGPEFLTYFQNEAQLEKSRLLSDRFSAERPKGSFSTLEIQRTEQGDSAMYLCASSFSPYEQYFGPGTRLTVT.

Only a few counts were recorded for this clonotype. The rearrangement uses TRBV20-1 and TRBJ2-7, with a possible D match to TRBD1 (5 bases). The CDR3 is 12 residues long. The V gene lost 3 bases and the J gene lost 10 bases, with 16 bases spanning the gap. CDR1 is DFQATT, CDR2 SNEGSKA, per germline (reference sequence). The CDR3 DNA is TGCAGTGCTAGTTGGGGCTACGAAGAACAGTACTTC. This translates into CSASWGYEEQYF.

The gene calls are TRBV29-1 and TRBJ2-5; D might be TRBD1 (6 bases). Trimming stripped 0 bases from V and 5 bases from J, with 13 bases between. This CDR3 has 14 residues. Germline assignment: CDR1 SQVTM and CDR2 ANQGSEA. The CDR3 coding sequence is TGCAGCGTTGAAGATCAGGGGTCAGGGGAGACCCAGTACTTC. This gives the protein CSVEDQGSGETQYF.

The chain combines TRBV6-1 with TRBJ2-1; a weak D match, TRBD1 (6 bases). CDR3 length equals 14 residues. In germline, CDR1 is MNHNS, CDR2 SASEGT. V was pared by 8 bases and J by 4 bases, with 15 bases between. For the CDR3, the DNA is TGTGCCAGCCTCGAAAGGGGGTCTTACAATGAGCAGTTCTTC. Protein product: CASLERGSYNEQFF.

CDR3 DNA sequence: TGCAGCGTTGAAGTCCAGCGAGGCTACAATGAGCAGTTCTTC. The encoded protein is CSVEVQRGYNEQFF. The chain employs TRBV29-1 and TRBJ2-1, with no clear D. The germline CDR1 and CDR2 sequences are SQVTM and ANQGSEA. This CDR3 contains 14 residues. V lost 1 base to trimming and J lost 3 bases, with 10 bases between them.

This clonotype was detected ten times or more. V and J are TRBV20-1 and TRBJ1-5; D unclear. The V gene's germline CDR1 is DFQATT and CDR2 SNEGSKA (reference sequence). V lost 3 bases to trimming and J lost 7 bases, with 10 bases between them. This CDR3 region has 12 residues. The CDR3 coding sequence is TGCAGTGCTAGGGAGGGCGGCCAGCCCCAGCATTTT. This translates into CSAREGGQPQHF.

The DNA of the CDR3 is TGTGCCAGCCGGAGGGAGGGATTAACAGATACGCAGTATTTT. Translation: CASRREGLTDTQYF. The chain has TRBV6-5 and TRBJ2-3, with TRBD2 identical over 7 bases. Germline assignment: CDR1 MNHEY and CDR2 SVGAGI. The CDR3 extends over 14 amino acids. V shed 8 bases, J shed 3 bases, and the junction held 8 bases outside the gene matches.

The table lists this clonotype with many counts. The rearrangement links TRBV7-9 to TRBJ1-5; TRBD1 matches 8 bases. This CDR3 comprises 15 residues. After removal of 6 bases from V and 5 bases from J, the junction contained 9 bases not matched to a gene. CDR1 is SEHNR and CDR2 is FQNEAQ in the germline V gene (reference sequence). The CDR3 loop is CASSSTGTGDQPQHF. The CDR3 region has the DNA TGTGCCAGCAGTAGCACCGGGACAGGAGATCAGCCCCAGCATTTT.

The chain has TRBV21-1 and TRBJ2-3; no check of the table's D call, TRBD2, against the DNA was made. TRBV21-1 is a pseudogene locus. This CDR3 region has 22 residues. The CDR3 is CASSKPKRPSGRALSSTDTQYF. DNA for the CDR3: TGTGCCAGCAGCAAGCCTAAACGTCCTAGCGGGAGGGCCTTATCAAGCACAGATACGCAGTATTTT.

V usage is TRBV6-6 and J usage is TRBJ1-1; D unclear. Germline CDR1 reads MNHNY; CDR2 reads SVGAGI (reference sequence). Trimming removed 8 bases at V and 0 bases at J, with 4 bases between. The CDR3 runs to 11 residues. CDR3 sequence reads: CASAVNTEAFF. The CDR3 DNA follows: TGTGCCAGCGCTGTGAACACTGAAGCTTTCTTT.

This clonotype showed up many times. This chain uses TRBV19 with TRBJ1-5; possibly TRBD1 for D (5 bases). Trimming cost V 4 bases and J 7 bases, with 11 bases left between them. Germline V CDR1 and CDR2: LNHDA, SQIVND (reference sequence). This CDR3 region has 13 residues. The CDR3 is CASSRDGLQPQHF. DNA of the CDR3: TGTGCCAGTAGTAGGGACGGGCTACAGCCCCAGCATTTT.

This clonotype occurred a few times. The V and J genes are TRBV2 and TRBJ2-5; TRBD2 aligns across 10 bases. Germline CDR1 and CDR2: SNHLY and FYNNEI. This CDR3 has 16 amino acids. V trimming: 7 bases; J trimming: 4 bases; junction bases outside the gene matches: 12. In nucleotides, the CDR3 is TGTGCCAGCAAGAGGCTAGCGGGGGCAAGTGGAGAGACCCAGTACTTC. Encoded protein: CASKRLAGASGETQYF.

This clonotype was seen more than once but under ten times. The rearrangement uses TRBV4-1 and TRBJ2-1; maybe TRBD2 (6 bases). The CDR3 has 16 residues. The V end was cut by 4 bases, the J end by 6 bases, with 19 bases between. Germline lookup yields CDR1 MGHRA and CDR2 YSYEKL. This CDR3 reads CASSLPGRGVVNEQFF. Here the CDR3 DNA reads TGCGCCAGCAGCCTCCCGGGGCGGGGAGTAGTCAATGAGCAGTTCTTC.

This clonotype was recorded many times. The CDR3 DNA reads TGTGCCAGCAGTCGGGGGGAGGGGATCTATGGCTACACCTTC. This translates into CASSRGEGIYGYTF. This rearrangement joins TRBV12-3 or TRBV12-4 to TRBJ1-2, with D perhaps TRBD1 (5 bases). There are 14 residues in the CDR3. The ends were cut back, 5 bases at V and 4 bases at J, with 14 bases in the middle.

The chain links TRBV28 to TRBJ1-1; TRBD1 matches 9 bases. With 1 base clipped from V and 3 bases from J, the junction kept 6 bases outside the gene matches. The CDR3 length is 16 residues. Germline assignment: CDR1 MDHEN and CDR2 SYDVKM. The DNA for the CDR3 is TGTGCCAGCAGTTTATTAGGGACAGGGTTTGACACTGAAGCTTTCTTT. This codes for CASSLLGTGFDTEAFF.

The chain is built from TRBV20-1 and TRBJ2-7, with TRBD1 as a possible D gene (7 bases). The germline gives CDR1 DFQATT, CDR2 SNEGSKA (reference sequence). The CDR3 is 14 amino acids. V shed 1 base and J shed 2 bases, with 12 bases lying between them. In nucleotides, the CDR3 is TGCAGTGCTAGAGGGGGGGACAGAACCTACGAGCAGTACTTC. This codes for CSARGGDRTYEQYF.

This clonotype came up many times. The CDR3 is CASSLGAGRYNEQFF. Here the CDR3 DNA reads TGTGCCAGCAGTTTGGGGGCCGGCAGGTACAATGAGCAGTTCTTC. The chain has TRBV7-2 and TRBJ2-1, with a possible D match to TRBD1 (6 bases). The CDR3 runs to 15 residues. V was trimmed by 6 bases and J by 4 bases, leaving 16 bases between them. Germline assignment: CDR1 SGHTA and CDR2 FQGNSA. The variable domain in full, completed from reference TRBV7-2 and TRBJ2-1, reads GAGVSQSPSNKVTEKGKDVELRCDPISGHTALYWYRQSLGQGLEFLIYFQGNSAPDKSGLPSDRFSAERTGGSVSTLTIQRTQQEDSAVYLCASSLGAGRYNEQFFGPGTRLTVL.

V is TRBV4-1 and J is TRBJ2-3, with 7 bases identical to TRBD1. The germline gives CDR1 MGHRA, CDR2 YSYEKL. This CDR3 comprises 16 residues. Trimming took 4 bases from V and 5 from J; bases not matched to a gene: 12. In DNA form, the CDR3 reads TGCGCCAGCAGCCCCCTCCGAAGGGGGCAGAGAGATACGCAGTATTTT. Its protein is CASSPLRRGQRDTQYF.